This T cell receptor beta chain was found in a study of cytomegalovirus exposure and HLA in healthy donors. Study-wide findings and caveats: The classifier reportedly diagnosed cytomegalovirus status with high sensitivity and specificity.

The PCR contained 60 Vbeta and 13 Jbeta primers. The repertoire was sequenced with immunoSEQ multiplex PCR; TCRdb's copy has only in-frame clones and lacks some. The sample gives 99,000 or so clones, under 85% of which show up once; roughly 8.6% is in the top ten. Germline CDR1 and CDR2: LNHDA and SQIVND (reference sequence). This CDR3 contains 14 residues. The germline V and J ends were trimmed by 4 bases and 5 bases, with 14 bases remaining between them. This clone was counted once. Its specificity is unknown. Source material: PBMCs. This chain connects TRBV19 to TRBJ1-1; the D gene is possibly TRBD1 (6 bases). The receptor comes from a middle-aged woman in good health and CMV-seropositive. CDR3 sequence (DNA): TGTGCCAGTAGTACGATACAGGGATGGACTGAAGCTTTCTTT. It yields the protein CASSTIQGWTEAFF.